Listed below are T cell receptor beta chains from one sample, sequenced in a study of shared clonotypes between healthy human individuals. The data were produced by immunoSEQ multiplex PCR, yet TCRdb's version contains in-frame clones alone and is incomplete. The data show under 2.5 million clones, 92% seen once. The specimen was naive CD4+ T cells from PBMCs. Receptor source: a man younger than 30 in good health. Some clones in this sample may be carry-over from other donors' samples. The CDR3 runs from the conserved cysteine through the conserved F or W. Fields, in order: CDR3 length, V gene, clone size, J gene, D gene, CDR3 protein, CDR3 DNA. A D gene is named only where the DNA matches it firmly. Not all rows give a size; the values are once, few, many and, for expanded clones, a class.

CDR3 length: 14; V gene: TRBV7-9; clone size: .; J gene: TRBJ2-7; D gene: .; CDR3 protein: CASSTLLGTPEQYF; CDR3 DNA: TGTGCCAGCAGCACCCTATTAGGAACCCCCGAGCAGTACTTC
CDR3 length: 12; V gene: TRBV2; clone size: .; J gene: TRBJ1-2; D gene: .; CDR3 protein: CASSERGYGYTF; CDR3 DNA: TGTGCCAGCAGTGAGAGGGGTTATGGCTACACCTTC
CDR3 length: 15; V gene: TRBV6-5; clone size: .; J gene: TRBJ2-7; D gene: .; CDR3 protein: CASSYSSAYSYEQYF; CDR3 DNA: TGTGCCAGCAGTTACTCTTCCGCGTACTCCTACGAGCAGTACTTC
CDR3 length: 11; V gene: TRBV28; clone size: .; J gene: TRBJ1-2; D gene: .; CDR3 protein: CASGQSYGYTF; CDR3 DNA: TGTGCCAGCGGGCAGTCCTATGGCTACACCTTC
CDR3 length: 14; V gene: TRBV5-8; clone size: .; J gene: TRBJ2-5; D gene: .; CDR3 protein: CASRRDLLGETQYF; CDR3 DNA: TGTGCCAGCAGAAGGGACCTACTAGGGGAGACCCAGTACTTC
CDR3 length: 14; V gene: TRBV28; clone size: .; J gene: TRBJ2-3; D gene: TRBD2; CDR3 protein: CASSSSGGPGTQYF; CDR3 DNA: TGTGCCAGCAGTTCTAGCGGGGGGCCCGGAACGCAGTATTTT
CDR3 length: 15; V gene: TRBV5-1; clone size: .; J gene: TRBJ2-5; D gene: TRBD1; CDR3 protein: CASSLTGGGVETQYF; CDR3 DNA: TGCGCCAGCAGCCTGACAGGGGGCGGAGTGGAGACCCAGTACTTC
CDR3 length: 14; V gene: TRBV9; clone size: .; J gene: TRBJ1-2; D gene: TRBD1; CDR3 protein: CASSGTGADYGYTF; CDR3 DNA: TGTGCCAGCAGCGGCACAGGGGCGGACTATGGCTACACCTTC
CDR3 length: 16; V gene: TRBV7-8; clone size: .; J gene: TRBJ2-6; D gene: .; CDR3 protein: CASSLMRVSGANVLTF; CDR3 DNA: TGTGCCAGCAGCTTAATGAGGGTTTCTGGGGCCAACGTCCTGACTTTC
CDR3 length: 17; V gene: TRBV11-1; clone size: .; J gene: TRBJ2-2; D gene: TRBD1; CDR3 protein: CASSPRTDRGGTGELFF; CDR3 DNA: TGTGCCAGCAGCCCCAGGACTGACAGGGGTGGCACCGGGGAGCTGTTTTTT
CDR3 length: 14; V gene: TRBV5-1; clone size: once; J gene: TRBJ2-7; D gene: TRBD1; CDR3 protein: CASSSGGVDGEQYF; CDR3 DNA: TGCGCCAGCAGCTCAGGGGGAGTTGATGGCGAGCAGTACTTC
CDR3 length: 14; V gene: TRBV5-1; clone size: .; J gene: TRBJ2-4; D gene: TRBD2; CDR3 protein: CASSLSSGSNIQYF; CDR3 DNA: TGCGCCAGCAGCTTGTCTAGCGGGAGTAACATTCAGTACTTC
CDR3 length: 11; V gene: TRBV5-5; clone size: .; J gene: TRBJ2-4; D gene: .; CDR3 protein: CASSLDGSQYF; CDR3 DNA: TGTGCCAGCAGCTTGGACGGATCACAGTACTTC
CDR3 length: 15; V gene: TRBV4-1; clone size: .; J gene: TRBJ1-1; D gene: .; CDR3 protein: CASSRRTARNTEAFF; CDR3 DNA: TGCGCCAGCAGCAGGAGGACGGCACGGAACACTGAAGCTTTCTTT
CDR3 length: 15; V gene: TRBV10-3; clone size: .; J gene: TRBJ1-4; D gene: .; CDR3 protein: CAISEPGYGVEKLFF; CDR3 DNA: TGTGCCATCAGCGAACCGGGATACGGGGTTGAAAAACTGTTTTTT
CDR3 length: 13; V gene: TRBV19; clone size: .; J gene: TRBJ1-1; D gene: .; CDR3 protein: CASRLRENTEAFF; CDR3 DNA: TGTGCCAGTAGACTAAGGGAGAACACTGAAGCTTTCTTT
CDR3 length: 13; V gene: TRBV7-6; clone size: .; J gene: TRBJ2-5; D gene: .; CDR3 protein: CASSFEEKRAQYF; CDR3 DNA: TGTGCCAGCAGCTTTGAGGAGAAGAGGGCCCAGTACTTC
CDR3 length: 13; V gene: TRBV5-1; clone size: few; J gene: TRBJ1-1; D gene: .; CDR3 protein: CASSTGGNTEAFF; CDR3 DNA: TGCGCCAGCAGCACGGGGGGGAACACTGAAGCTTTCTTT
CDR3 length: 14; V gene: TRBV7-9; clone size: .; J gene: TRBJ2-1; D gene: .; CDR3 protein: CASSLGGGYYEQFF; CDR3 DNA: TGTGCCAGCAGCTTAGGTGGAGGGTACTATGAGCAGTTCTTC
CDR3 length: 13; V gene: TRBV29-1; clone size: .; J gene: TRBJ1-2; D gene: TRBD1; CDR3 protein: CSVEGGQVYGYTF; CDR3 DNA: TGCAGCGTTGAAGGGGGACAGGTCTATGGCTACACCTTC
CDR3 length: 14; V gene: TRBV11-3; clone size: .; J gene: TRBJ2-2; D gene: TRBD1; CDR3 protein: CASSWDRYTGELFF; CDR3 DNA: TGTGCCAGCAGCTGGGACAGGTACACCGGGGAGCTGTTTTTT
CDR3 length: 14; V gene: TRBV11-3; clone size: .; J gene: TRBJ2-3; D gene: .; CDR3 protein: CASSTELGGDTQYF; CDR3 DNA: TGTGCCAGCAGCACTGAGCTTGGGGGAGATACGCAGTATTTT
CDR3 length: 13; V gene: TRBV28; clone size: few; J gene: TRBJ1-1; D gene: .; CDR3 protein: CASSHPWSREAFF; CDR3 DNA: TGTGCCAGCAGTCACCCCTGGAGCCGAGAAGCTTTCTTT
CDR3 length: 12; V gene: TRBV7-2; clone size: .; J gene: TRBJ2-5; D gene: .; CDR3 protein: CASSLLRETQYF; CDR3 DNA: TGTGCCAGCAGCTTACTTAGAGAGACCCAGTACTTC
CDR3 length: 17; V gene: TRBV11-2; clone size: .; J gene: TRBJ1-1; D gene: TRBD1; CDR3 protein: CASSSRSSGTGASEAFF; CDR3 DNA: TGTGCCAGCAGCTCCAGATCTTCCGGGACAGGCGCGTCTGAAGCTTTCTTT
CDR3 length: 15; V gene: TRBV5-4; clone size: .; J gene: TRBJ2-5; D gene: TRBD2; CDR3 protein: CASSLGLAGAKTQYF; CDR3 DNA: TGTGCCAGCAGCTTGGGACTAGCGGGAGCCAAGACCCAGTACTTC
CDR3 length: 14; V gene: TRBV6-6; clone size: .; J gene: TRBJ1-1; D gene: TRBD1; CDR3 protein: CASSYRGQGNGAFF; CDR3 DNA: TGTGCCAGCAGTTACAGGGGACAGGGTAACGGAGCTTTCTTT
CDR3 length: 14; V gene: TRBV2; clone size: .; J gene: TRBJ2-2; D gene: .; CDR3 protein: CASRPKTGSGELFF; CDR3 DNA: TGTGCCAGCAGGCCTAAAACAGGGTCCGGGGAGCTGTTTTTT
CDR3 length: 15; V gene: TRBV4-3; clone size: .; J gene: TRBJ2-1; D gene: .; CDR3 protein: CASSQAAGTHNEQFF; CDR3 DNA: TGCGCCAGCAGCCAAGCGGCGGGTACCCACAATGAGCAGTTCTTC